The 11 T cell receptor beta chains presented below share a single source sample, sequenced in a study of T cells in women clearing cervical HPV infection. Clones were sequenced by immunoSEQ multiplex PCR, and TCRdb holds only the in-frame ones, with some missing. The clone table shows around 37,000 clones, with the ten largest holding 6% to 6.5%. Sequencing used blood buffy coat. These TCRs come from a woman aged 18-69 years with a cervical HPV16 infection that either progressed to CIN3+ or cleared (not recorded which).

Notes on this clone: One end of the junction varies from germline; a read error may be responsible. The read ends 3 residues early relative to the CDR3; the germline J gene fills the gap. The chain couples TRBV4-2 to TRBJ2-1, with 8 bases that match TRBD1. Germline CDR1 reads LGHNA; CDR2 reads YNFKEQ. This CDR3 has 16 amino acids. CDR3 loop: CASSQGVGTGHNEQFF. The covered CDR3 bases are TGCGCCAGCAGCCAAGGTGTGGGGACAGGACACAATGAG.

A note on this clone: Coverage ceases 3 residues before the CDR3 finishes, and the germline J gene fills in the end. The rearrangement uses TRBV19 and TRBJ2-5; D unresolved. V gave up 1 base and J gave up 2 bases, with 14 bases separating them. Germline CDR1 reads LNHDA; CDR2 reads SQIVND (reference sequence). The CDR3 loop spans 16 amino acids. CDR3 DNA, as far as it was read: TGTGCCAGTAGTATAGGTTTAGTAGGGCCTCAAGAGACC. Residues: CASSIGLVGPQET. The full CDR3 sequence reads CASSIGLVGPQETQYF.

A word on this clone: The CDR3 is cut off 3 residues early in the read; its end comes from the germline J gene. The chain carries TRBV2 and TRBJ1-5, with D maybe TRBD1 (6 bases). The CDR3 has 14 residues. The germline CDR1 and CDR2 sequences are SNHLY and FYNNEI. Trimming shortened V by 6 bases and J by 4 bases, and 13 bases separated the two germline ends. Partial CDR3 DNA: TGTGCCAGCAGGCCGAACAGGGAGAATCAGCCC. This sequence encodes CASRPNRENQP. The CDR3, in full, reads CASRPNRENQPQHF.

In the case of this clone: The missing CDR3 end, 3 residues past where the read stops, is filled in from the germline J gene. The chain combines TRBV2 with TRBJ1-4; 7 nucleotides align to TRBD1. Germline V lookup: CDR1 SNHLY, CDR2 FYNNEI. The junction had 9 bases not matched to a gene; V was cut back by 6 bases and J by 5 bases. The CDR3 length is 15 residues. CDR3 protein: CASRIGQALNEKLFF. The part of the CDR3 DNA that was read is TGTGCCAGCAGAATAGGACAGGCTCTCAATGAAAAA. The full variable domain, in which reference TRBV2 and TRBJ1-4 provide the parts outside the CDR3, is EPEVTQTPSHQVTQMGQEVILRCVPISNHLYFYWYRQILGQKVEFLVSFYNNEISEKSEIFDDQFSVERPDGSNFTLKIRSTKLEDSAMYFCASRIGQALNEKLFFGSGTQLSVL.

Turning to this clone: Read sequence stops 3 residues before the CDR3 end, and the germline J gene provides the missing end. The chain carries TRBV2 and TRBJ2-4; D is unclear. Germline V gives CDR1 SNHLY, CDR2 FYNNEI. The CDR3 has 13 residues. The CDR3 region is CASRGPGDQPQYF. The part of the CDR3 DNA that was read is TGTGCCAGCAGAGGGCCAGGCGATCAGCCT.

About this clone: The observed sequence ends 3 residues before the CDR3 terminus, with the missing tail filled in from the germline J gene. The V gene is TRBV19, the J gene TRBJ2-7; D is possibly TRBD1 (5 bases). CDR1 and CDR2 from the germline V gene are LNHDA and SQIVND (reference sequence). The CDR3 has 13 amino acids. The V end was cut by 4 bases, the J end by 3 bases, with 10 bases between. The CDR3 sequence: CASSRAGRYEQYF. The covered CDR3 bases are TGTGCCAGTAGTAGGGCAGGGCGCTACGAG.

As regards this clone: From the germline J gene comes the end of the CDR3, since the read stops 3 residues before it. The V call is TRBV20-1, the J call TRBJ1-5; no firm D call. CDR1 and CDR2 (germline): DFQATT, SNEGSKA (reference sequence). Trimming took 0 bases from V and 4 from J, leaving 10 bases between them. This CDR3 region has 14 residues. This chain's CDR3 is CSAREAGLNQPQHF. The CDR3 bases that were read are TGCAGTGCTAGAGAGGCCGGGTTAAATCAGCCC.

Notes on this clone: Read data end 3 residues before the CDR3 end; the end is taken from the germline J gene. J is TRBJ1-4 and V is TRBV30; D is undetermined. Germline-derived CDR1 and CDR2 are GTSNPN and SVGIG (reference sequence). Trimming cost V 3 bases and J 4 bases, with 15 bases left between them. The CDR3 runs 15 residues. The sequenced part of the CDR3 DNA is TGTGCCTGGAGCCGTGGAGAGGGCGATAATGAAAAA. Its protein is CAWSRGEGDNEK. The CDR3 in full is CAWSRGEGDNEKLFF.

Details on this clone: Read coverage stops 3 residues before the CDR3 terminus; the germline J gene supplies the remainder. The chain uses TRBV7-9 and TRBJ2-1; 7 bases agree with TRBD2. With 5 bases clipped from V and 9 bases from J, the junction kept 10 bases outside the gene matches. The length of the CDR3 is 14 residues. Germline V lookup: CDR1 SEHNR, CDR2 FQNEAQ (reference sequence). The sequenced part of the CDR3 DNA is TGTGCCAGCAGCCCCCGGACTAGGGCGAGTGAG. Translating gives CASSPRTRASE. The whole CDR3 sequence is CASSPRTRASEQFF. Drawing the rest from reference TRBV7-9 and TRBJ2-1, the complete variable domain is DTGVSQNPRHKITKRGQNVTFRCDPISEHNRLYWYRQTLGQGPEFLTYFQNEAQLEKSRLLSDRFSAERPKGSFSTLEIQRTEQGDSAMYLCASSPRTRASEQFFGPGTRLTVL.

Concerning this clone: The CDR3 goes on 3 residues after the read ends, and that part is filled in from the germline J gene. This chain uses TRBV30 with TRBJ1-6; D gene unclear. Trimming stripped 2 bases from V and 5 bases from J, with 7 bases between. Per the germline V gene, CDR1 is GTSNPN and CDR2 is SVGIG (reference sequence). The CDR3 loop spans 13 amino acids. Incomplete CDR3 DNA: TGTGCCTGGAGTTGGCGGGATAATTCACCC. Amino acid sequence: CAWSWRDNSP. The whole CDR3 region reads CAWSWRDNSPLHF.

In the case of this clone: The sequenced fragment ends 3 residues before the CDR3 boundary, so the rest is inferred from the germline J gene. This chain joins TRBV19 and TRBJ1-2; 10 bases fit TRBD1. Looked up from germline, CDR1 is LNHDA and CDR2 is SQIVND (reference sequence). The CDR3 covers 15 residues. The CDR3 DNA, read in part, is TGTGCCAGTAGTATAATGACAGGGGGCTTCTACGAC. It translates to CASSIMTGGFYD. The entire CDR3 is CASSIMTGGFYDYTF.